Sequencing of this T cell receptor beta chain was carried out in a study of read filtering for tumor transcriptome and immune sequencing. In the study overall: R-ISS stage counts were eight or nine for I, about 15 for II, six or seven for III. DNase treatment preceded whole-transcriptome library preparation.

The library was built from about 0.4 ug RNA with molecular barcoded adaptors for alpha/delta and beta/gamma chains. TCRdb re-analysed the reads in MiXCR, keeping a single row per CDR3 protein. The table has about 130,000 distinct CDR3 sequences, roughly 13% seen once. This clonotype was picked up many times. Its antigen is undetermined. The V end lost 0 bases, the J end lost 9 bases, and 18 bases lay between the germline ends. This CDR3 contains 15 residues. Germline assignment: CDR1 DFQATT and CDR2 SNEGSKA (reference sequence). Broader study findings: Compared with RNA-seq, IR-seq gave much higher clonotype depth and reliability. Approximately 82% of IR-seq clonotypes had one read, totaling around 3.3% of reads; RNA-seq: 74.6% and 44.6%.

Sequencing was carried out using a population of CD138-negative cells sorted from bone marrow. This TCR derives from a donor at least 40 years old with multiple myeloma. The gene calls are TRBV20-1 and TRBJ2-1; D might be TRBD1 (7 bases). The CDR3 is CSARETGRYGFEQFF. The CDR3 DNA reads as TGCAGTGCTAGAGAGACAGGGAGGTACGGTTTTGAGCAGTTCTTC.